The 2 T cell receptor beta chains listed next were all sequenced from one sample in a study of blood T cells in healthy people across ages. Combining a sample-barcoded 5' primer with a J-beta primer mix, a second PCR ran for about 7 to 11 cycles. TCRdb analysed the 5' RACE reads with MiXCR anew, one entry per CDR3 protein. Of 800,000 to 950,000 distinct CDR3 sequences in the sample, roughly 29% were seen once. These data were likewise used in another study, on T cells of mothers and their children.

Sample: blood. These receptors were collected from a woman in her thirties or forties in good health.

The J gene is TRBJ1-1, the V gene TRBV7-8; 9 bases map to TRBD1. V lost 4 bases to trimming and J lost 0 bases; unmatched junction nucleotides: 6. The CDR3 covers 16 residues. From germline, CDR1 is SGHVS and CDR2 FQNEAQ. CDR3 in DNA: TGTGCCAGCAGCTGGTGGACAGGGGATTTGAACACTGAAGCTTTCTTT. The encoded protein is CASSWWTGDLNTEAFF.

At least ten counts were recorded for this clonotype. The chain is built from TRBV12-3 or TRBV12-4 and TRBJ2-7; D is ambiguous. The V and J ends lost 5 bases and 0 bases respectively, with 11 bases between them. The CDR3 is made up of 14 amino acids. CDR3 bases: TGTGCCAGCAGTCCGCGGCCTTCCTCCTACGAGCAGTACTTC. Amino acid sequence: CASSPRPSSYEQYF.